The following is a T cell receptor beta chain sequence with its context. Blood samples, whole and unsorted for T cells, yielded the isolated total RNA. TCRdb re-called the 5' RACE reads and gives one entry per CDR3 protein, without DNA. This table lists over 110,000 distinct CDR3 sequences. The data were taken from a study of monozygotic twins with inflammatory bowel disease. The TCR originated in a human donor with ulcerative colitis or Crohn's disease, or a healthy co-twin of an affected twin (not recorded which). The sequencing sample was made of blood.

The CDR3 loop reads CSAVAQGLKKLFF. This chain joins TRBV20-1 and TRBJ1-4; lacking DNA, the TRBD1 call made by TCRdb goes unchecked. The CDR3 is 13 residues long. From germline, CDR1 is DFQATT and CDR2 SNEGSKA (reference sequence).